This T cell receptor beta chain was recovered during a study of T cells in Graves' hyperthyroidism and ophthalmopathy. Looking at the study overall: Peripheral blood was drawn at first diagnosis, prior to all treatment.

Uncontrolled infections, other autoimmune diseases, pregnancy or lactation led to exclusion of patients. Thyroid ultrasound and orbital computed tomography, with clinical symptoms and serum thyroxine and TRAb, informed diagnoses. This clonotype has a count of ten or more. Its specificity is not known. The germline V and J ends were trimmed by 1 base and 3 bases, with 9 bases remaining between them. From germline, CDR1 is SGHTA and CDR2 FQGNSA. This CDR3 comprises 15 residues. Researchers amplified the TCR beta CDR3 regions from RNA transcripts. The study used the HTBI primer set for a first-round RT-PCR of the TCR CDR3. TCRdb analysed the multiplex PCR reads with MiXCR anew, one entry per CDR3 protein. The repertoire includes approximately 600,000 distinct CDR3 sequences, around 20% of them detected once, and more than 30% sits in the top ten. Points from the study as a whole: Most clonotypes expanded in the thyroid (above 0.001) were also present in blood.

This receptor was taken from a young man with Graves' ophthalmopathy. The sample comprised blood. The chain uses TRBV7-2 and TRBJ2-2; D gene uncertain. As DNA, the CDR3 is TGTGCCAGCAGCTTAGATATTTCCTACACCGGGGAGCTGTTTTTT. Translated, it gives CASSLDISYTGELFF. Complete variable domain (other parts from reference TRBV7-2 and TRBJ2-2): GAGVSQSPSNKVTEKGKDVELRCDPISGHTALYWYRQSLGQGLEFLIYFQGNSAPDKSGLPSDRFSAERTGGSVSTLTIQRTQQEDSAVYLCASSLDISYTGELFFGEGSRLTVL.